What follows are 5 T cell receptor beta chains derived from one specimen sequenced in a study of T cells in Graves' hyperthyroidism and ophthalmopathy. Amplified TCR beta CDR3 regions derived from RNA transcripts. A first-round RT-PCR of the TCR CDR3 used the HTBI primer set. TCRdb reanalysed the multiplex PCR reads using MiXCR and keeps one entry per CDR3 protein. Here the sample spans more than 500,000 distinct CDR3 sequences, 12% to 15% being singletons. The sample taken for sequencing was blood. Receptors were obtained from a woman aged 40 to 50 with Graves' hyperthyroidism.

J is TRBJ1-1 and V is TRBV10-3, with D perhaps matching TRBD1 (5 bases). This CDR3 is 14 amino acids long. Per germline, CDR1 ENHRY and CDR2 SYGVKD. Trimming left V 4 bases short and J 2 bases short, with 11 bases between. DNA for the CDR3: TGTGCCATCAGTGGAAGGGGAGGAAACACTGAAGCTTTCTTT. Amino acids: CAISGRGGNTEAFF.

The chain joins TRBV4-2 to TRBJ2-1, with a tentative D call TRBD2 (6 bases). From germline, CDR1 is LGHNA and CDR2 YNFKEQ. Trimming took 0 bases from V and 0 from J, leaving 15 bases between them. The CDR3 length is 18 residues. CDR3 amino acids: CASSQEGVAVSSYNEQFF. The CDR3 nucleotides read TGTGCCAGCAGCCAAGAAGGTGTAGCGGTGAGCTCCTACAATGAGCAGTTCTTC.

This clonotype came up many times. V usage is TRBV3-1 and J usage is TRBJ2-2; the D gene is possibly TRBD1 (6 bases). The CDR3 sequence is 15 residues long. The V and J ends lost 2 bases and 8 bases respectively, with 15 bases between them. The germline V gene has CDR1 LGHDT and CDR2 YNNKEL (reference sequence). This chain's CDR3 is CASSQSRDIPGELFF. In nucleotides, the CDR3 is TGTGCCAGCAGCCAAAGCCGGGACATACCGGGGGAGCTGTTTTTT. The full variable domain, its missing parts supplied by reference TRBV3-1 and TRBJ2-2, is DTAVSQTPKYLVTQMGNDKSIKCEQNLGHDTMYWYKQDSKKFLKIMFSYNNKELIINETVPNRFSPKSPDKAHLNLHINSLELGDSAVYFCASSQSRDIPGELFFGEGSRLTVL.

The sample holds a few counts of this clonotype. The chain carries TRBV28 and TRBJ1-4, with D possibly being TRBD1 (5 bases). Germline CDR1 and CDR2: MDHEN and SYDVKM. Trimming removed 6 bases from V and 6 bases from J, with 14 bases in between. The CDR3 length is 14 residues. The CDR3 sequence is CASRRATGDEKLFF. The DNA of the CDR3 is TGTGCCAGCAGGCGGGCCACGGGGGATGAAAAACTGTTTTTT.

This clonotype was recorded at least ten times. This chain links TRBV12-3 or TRBV12-4 with TRBJ1-2; D remains unclear. Trimming shortened V by 2 bases and J by 3 bases, and 10 bases separated the two germline ends. The CDR3 is 14 residues long. The CDR3: CASSLPRTHYGYTF. The CDR3 nucleotides are TGTGCCAGCAGTTTACCTCGGACGCACTATGGCTACACCTTC.